The 30 T cell receptor beta chains presented below share a single source sample, sequenced in a study of T cell responses to AZD1222 COVID-19 vaccine. The data were produced by immunoSEQ multiplex PCR, yet TCRdb's version contains in-frame clones alone and is incomplete. This table holds about 130,000 clones, about nine tenths found once. This specimen was peripheral blood, taken on day 0 of MenACWY control vaccination. These receptors originate from an adult in good health.

The gene calls are TRBV4-1 and TRBJ1-1; no clear D gene. In germline, CDR1 is MGHRA, CDR2 YSYEKL. The V end lost 4 bases, the J end lost 0 bases, and 15 bases lay between the germline ends. The length of the CDR3 is 16 residues. CDR3 nucleotides: TGCGCCAGCAGCCGGTGGCAGGAAGACATGAACACTGAAGCTTTCTTT. This gives the protein CASSRWQEDMNTEAFF.

The J gene is TRBJ2-3, the V gene TRBV11-3; no clear D. The CDR3 spans 12 residues. V was trimmed by 5 bases and J by 6 bases, leaving 9 bases between them. The V gene's germline CDR1 is SGHNT and CDR2 YENEEA. The CDR3 coding sequence is TGTGCCAGCAGCCAAGGGTGGGATACGCAGTATTTT. Translation gives CASSQGWDTQYF.

V is TRBV11-2 and J is TRBJ2-1; TRBD1 agrees at 12 bases. The CDR3 consists of 15 residues. V lost 4 bases, J lost 9 bases, and 7 bases stayed unmatched. Germline values: CDR1 SGHAT, CDR2 FQNNGV. CDR3 protein: CASSWAGTGGGEQFF. The CDR3 bases are TGTGCCAGCAGCTGGGCCGGGACAGGGGGCGGTGAGCAGTTCTTC.

This chain links TRBV24-1 with TRBJ1-5; D gene unclear. Germline values: CDR1 KGHDR, CDR2 SFDVKD. This CDR3 has 14 amino acids. The V end was cut by 7 bases, the J end by 3 bases, with 12 bases between. CDR3 coding DNA: TGTGCCACCAGCCAAGAGGGTAACAATCAGCCCCAGCATTTT. It translates to CATSQEGNNQPQHF.

This clone came up once. J is TRBJ2-1 and V is TRBV9, with D tentatively TRBD2 (5 bases). The CDR3 covers 17 residues. Germline V gene data show CDR1 as SGDLS and CDR2 as YYNGEE. V was pared by 0 bases and J by 0 bases, with 13 bases between. The CDR3 DNA sequence: TGTGCCAGCAGCGTAGATCGGACTGGGAGCTCCTACAATGAGCAGTTCTTC. Translating it yields CASSVDRTGSSYNEQFF.

This chain links TRBV5-1 with TRBJ1-2; the D is unclear. The V end lost 3 bases, the J end lost 4 bases, and 13 bases lay between the germline ends. CDR3 length: 14 amino acids. Germline V CDR1 and CDR2: SGHRS, YFSETQ. The DNA for the CDR3 is TGCGCCAGCAGCTCCGACCGGAATGCCTATGGCTACACCTTC. Encoded protein: CASSSDRNAYGYTF. Combining the CDR3 with reference TRBV5-1 and TRBJ1-2 gives the whole variable domain KAGVTQTPRYLIKTRGQQVTLSCSPISGHRSVSWYQQTPGQGLQFLFEYFSETQRNKGNFPGRFSGRQFSNSRSEMNVSTLELGDSALYLCASSSDRNAYGYTFGSGTRLTVV.

The chain recombines TRBV25-1 with TRBJ1-1, with D possibly TRBD1 on 5 matching bases. V lost 1 base and J lost 10, with 13 bases in between. CDR1 is MGHDK and CDR2 is SYGVNS in the germline V gene. The CDR3 consists of 13 residues. CDR3 DNA sequence: TGTGCCAGCAGTGAATGGGGGACGCGAGGAGCTTTCTTT. This gives the protein CASSEWGTRGAFF.

The chain couples TRBV11-2 to TRBJ2-3, with no clear D. Germline V gene sequence: CDR1 SGHAT, CDR2 FQNNGV. The CDR3 is 16 amino acids. Between the trimmed V and J ends, which lost 1 base and 2 bases, there was a span of 13 bases. Written as DNA, the CDR3 is TGTGCCAGCAGCTTAGTGGTGGGCACATACACAGATACGCAGTATTTT. This gives the protein CASSLVVGTYTDTQYF. Full variable domain (rest looked up from reference TRBV11-2 and TRBJ2-3): EAGVAQSPRYKIIEKRQSVAFWCNPISGHATLYWYQQILGQGPKLLIQFQNNGVVDDSQLPKDRFSAERLKGVDSTLKIQPAKLEDSAVYLCASSLVVGTYTDTQYFGPGTRLTVL.

The V and J genes are TRBV27 and TRBJ1-3; the match to TRBD1 covers 10 bases. V shed 4 bases and J 2 bases; nucleotides not matched to a gene: 2. This CDR3 has 15 residues. Germline V gene sequence: CDR1 MNHEY, CDR2 SMNVEV (reference sequence). The CDR3 nucleotides are TGTGCCAGCAGTTATGGACAGGGGGCTGGAAACACCATATATTTT. Translated, it gives CASSYGQGAGNTIYF.

The rearrangement links TRBV15 to TRBJ2-2; 9 bases align to TRBD2. The length of the CDR3 is 15 residues. Trimming at V came to 7 bases and at J to 7 bases, leaving 10 bases not matched to a gene. Germline V lookup: CDR1 LNHNV, CDR2 YYDKDF (reference sequence). As DNA, the CDR3 is TGTGCCACCAAGAGCGGGAGGCTCCTCGGCGGGGAGCTGTTTTTT. Translated, it gives CATKSGRLLGGELFF. Using reference TRBV15 and TRBJ2-2 for the parts outside the CDR3, the full variable domain is DAMVIQNPRYQVTQFGKPVTLSCSQTLNHNVMYWYQQKSSQAPKLLFHYYDKDFNNEADTPDNFQSRRPNTSFCFLDIRSPGLGDTAMYLCATKSGRLLGGELFFGEGSRLTVL.

The rearrangement links TRBV20-1 to TRBJ2-5, with D perhaps matching TRBD2 (6 bases). Trimming removed 6 bases at V and 7 bases at J, with 30 bases between. This CDR3 is 17 amino acids long. In germline, CDR1 is DFQATT, CDR2 SNEGSKA (reference sequence). CDR3 region: CSASRLGEPGLISTQYF. DNA of the CDR3: TGCAGTGCAAGTCGGTTAGGAGAACCGGGACTGATTTCGACCCAGTACTTC.

The V gene is TRBV24-1, the J gene TRBJ2-7; 7 positions match TRBD1. Trimming at V came to 3 bases and at J to 5 bases, leaving 12 bases not matched to a gene. This CDR3 is 16 amino acids long. Germline values: CDR1 KGHDR, CDR2 SFDVKD. The DNA of the CDR3 is TGTGCCACCAGTGATCACCCTGACAGGGTGGTGCACGAGCAGTACTTC. This sequence encodes CATSDHPDRVVHEQYF.

A single count supports this clone. The CDR3 here is CATSEAGTGGTEAFF. For the CDR3, the DNA is TGTGCCACCAGTGAAGCCGGGACAGGGGGCACTGAAGCTTTCTTT. The chain couples TRBV24-1 to TRBJ1-1; 11 nucleotides align to TRBD1. The CDR3 spans 15 residues. Trimming removed 4 bases from V and 4 bases from J; junction bases left unmatched: 4. Germline loops: CDR1 KGHDR, CDR2 SFDVKD.

The rearrangement joins TRBV7-9 to TRBJ1-4; possible D gene TRBD1, 5 bases. The length of the CDR3 is 16 residues. Trimming stripped 4 bases from V and 2 bases from J, with 14 bases between. Germline V gene data show CDR1 as SEHNR and CDR2 as FQNEAQ (reference sequence). CDR3: CASSSIRGRTNEKLFF. The CDR3 bases are TGTGCCAGCAGCTCCATCCGGGGCAGGACTAATGAAAAACTGTTTTTT.

The chain joins TRBV7-8 to TRBJ1-5, with D unclear. The CDR3 consists of 13 residues. The V gene lost 1 base and the J gene lost 6 bases, with 7 bases spanning the gap. Germline lookup yields CDR1 SGHVS and CDR2 FQNEAQ. The CDR3 here is CASSLEAGQPQHF. The CDR3 DNA is TGTGCCAGCAGCTTAGAGGCTGGTCAGCCCCAGCATTTT.

This clone was seen just once. J is TRBJ1-3 and V is TRBV2; no reliable D call. V was clipped by 6 bases and J by 4 bases, with 16 bases between them. Per the germline V gene, CDR1 is SNHLY and CDR2 is FYNNEI. The CDR3 is 15 amino acids. The CDR3 spells CASSVGGRVGNTIYF. CDR3 nucleotides: TGTGCCAGCAGCGTCGGAGGGCGGGTGGGAAACACCATATATTTT.

The chain employs TRBV12-5 and TRBJ1-1; TRBD1 matches 7 bases. The germline gives CDR1 LGHNT, CDR2 FRNRAP. The ends lost 1 base at V and 1 base at J; junction bases unmatched: 6. This CDR3 has 16 amino acids. The CDR3 region has the DNA TGTGCTAGTGGTTTGGGACAGGGACTTGAGAACACTGAAGCTTTCTTT. Translation: CASGLGQGLENTEAFF.

In this sample, this clone turned up once. CDR3 nucleotides: TGTGCCAGCAGTTCCGGGACATCCGGCTACACCTTC. Amino acids: CASSSGTSGYTF. The chain links TRBV6-5 to TRBJ1-2; possible D gene TRBD1, 6 bases. With 4 bases removed from V and 8 bases from J, the gap between germline ends came to 11 bases. CDR1 and CDR2 (germline): MNHEY, SVGAGI. CDR3 length equals 12 residues.

J is TRBJ1-1 and V is TRBV3-1 (or the pseudogene TRBV3-2), with 10 bases identical to TRBD1. The germline V gene encodes CDR1 LGHDT and CDR2 YNNKEL (reference sequence). The CDR3 length is 13 residues. V lost 9 bases and J lost 3; bases outside the gene matches: 4. The CDR3 DNA reads TGTGCCAGTAGGGGACAGGGGTACACTGAAGCTTTCTTT. Its translation is CASRGQGYTEAFF.

This clone was found a few times. V gene TRBV18 combines with J gene TRBJ2-7; TRBD2 matches 14 bases. V shed 1 base, J shed 0 bases, and the junction held 2 bases outside the gene matches. Germline CDR1 reads KGHSH; CDR2 reads LQKENI. The CDR3 length is 17 residues. The CDR3 here is CASSPRGLAGDSYEQYF. CDR3 DNA sequence: TGTGCCAGCTCACCACGGGGACTAGCGGGAGACTCCTACGAGCAGTACTTC.

This sequence joins TRBV27 and TRBJ1-1; TRBD1 is a possible D gene (5 bases). The V end was cut by 0 bases, the J end by 11 bases, with 16 bases between. Germline CDR1 is MNHEY and CDR2 is SMNVEV (reference sequence). CDR3 length equals 14 residues. In DNA form, the CDR3 reads TGTGCCAGCAGTTTATCGTTTGGGGGGAGAGGCGCTTTCTTT. This sequence encodes CASSLSFGGRGAFF.

V usage is TRBV2 and J usage is TRBJ2-4, with TRBD1 matching over 7 bases. Germline V gene lookup returns CDR1 SNHLY and CDR2 FYNNEI. V gave up 8 bases and J gave up 8 bases; unmatched junction bases: 12. The CDR3 loop spans 14 amino acids. CDR3 sequence reads: CASGQGDRGHIQYF. CDR3 bases: TGTGCCAGCGGTCAAGGGGACAGAGGGCACATTCAGTACTTC.

The chain couples TRBV6-5 to TRBJ1-3; D is possibly TRBD1 (5 bases). The germline V gene has CDR1 MNHEY and CDR2 SVGAGI. The CDR3 totals 15 residues. The ends were cut back, 6 bases at V and 3 bases at J, with 15 bases in the middle. The DNA of the CDR3 is TGTGCCAGCAGAACAGGCCCAGGGCGTGGAAACACCATATATTTT. Translating gives CASRTGPGRGNTIYF.

At least ten counts were recorded for this clone. The chain joins TRBV27 to TRBJ2-7, with 9 positions matching TRBD2. J was trimmed by 0 bases and V by 7 bases; bases with no gene match: 7. The length of the CDR3 is 15 residues. Germline assignment: CDR1 MNHEY and CDR2 SMNVEV (reference sequence). The CDR3 nucleotides read TGTGCCAGCACTCGAGTTAGCGGGAGCTCCTACGAGCAGTACTTC. Protein: CASTRVSGSSYEQYF.

The chain joins TRBV4-1 to TRBJ2-5; 9 bases align to TRBD2. The CDR3 totals 15 residues. V lost 0 bases to trimming and J lost 3 bases; unmatched junction nucleotides: 2. Germline assignment: CDR1 MGHRA and CDR2 YSYEKL. CDR3 region: CASSQERLAEETQYF. CDR3 DNA sequence: TGCGCCAGCAGCCAAGAAAGACTAGCGGAAGAGACCCAGTACTTC.

Here the CDR3 reads CASSMAGLAGAKNIQYF. The CDR3 coding sequence is TGTGCCAGTAGTATGGCAGGCCTAGCGGGCGCCAAAAACATTCAGTACTTC. V usage is TRBV19 and J usage is TRBJ2-4, with 8 bases that match TRBD2. CDR3 size: 17 residues. V lost 3 bases to trimming and J lost 1 base; unmatched junction nucleotides: 8. CDR1 and CDR2 from the germline V gene are LNHDA and SQIVND (reference sequence).

This clone was recorded a few times. The V gene is TRBV5-6, the J gene TRBJ1-2; D may be TRBD1 (5 bases). V was clipped by 3 bases and J by 6 bases, with 12 bases between them. CDR3 size: 13 residues. CDR1 SGHDT and CDR2 YYEEEE come from the germline V gene. CDR3 bases: TGTGCCAGCAGCTCGGGACCTCTGGATGGCTACACCTTC. Its translation: CASSSGPLDGYTF. Based on the CDR3 plus reference TRBV5-6 and TRBJ1-2, the full variable domain is DAGVTQSPTHLIKTRGQQVTLRCSPKSGHDTVSWYQQALGQGPQFIFQYYEEEERQRGNFPDRFSGHQFPNYSSELNVNALLLGDSALYLCASSSGPLDGYTFGSGTRLTVV.

The chain couples TRBV3-1 (or the pseudogene TRBV3-2) to TRBJ2-1; D is perhaps TRBD2 (6 bases). V lost 7 bases to trimming and J lost 1 base, with 8 bases between them. Germline values: CDR1 LGHDT, CDR2 YNNKEL (reference sequence). The CDR3 spans 13 residues. CDR3 sequence reads: CASKSGSYNEQFF. Written as DNA, the CDR3 is TGTGCCAGCAAGAGCGGGTCCTACAATGAGCAGTTCTTC.

The V and J genes are TRBV28 and TRBJ2-7; the D is unclear. The CDR3 has 14 residues. The germline V gene encodes CDR1 MDHEN and CDR2 SYDVKM. The V end lost 3 bases, the J end lost 0 bases, and 9 bases lay between the germline ends. CDR3 coding DNA: TGTGCCAGCAGTTTTGGCGGTAGCTCCTACGAGCAGTACTTC. Amino acid sequence: CASSFGGSSYEQYF.

The chain has TRBV6-4 and TRBJ2-2; D call uncertain. Germline V gene sequence: CDR1 MRHNA, CDR2 SNTAGT. The germline V and J ends were trimmed by 2 bases and 6 bases, with 10 bases remaining between them. This CDR3 spans 14 amino acids. CDR3 DNA sequence: TGTGCCAGCAGTGACCAGTTTTTCGCCGGGGAGCTGTTTTTT. This sequence encodes CASSDQFFAGELFF.